This is a list of T cell receptor beta chains from one sample in a study of patients and donors after allogeneic stem cell transplantation. In TCRdb, the RT-PCR reads were re-called with MiXCR into one record per CDR3 protein. The data contain around 240,000 distinct CDR3 sequences, around 14% of them singletons. Sequencing was carried out using blood, either unsorted or a sorted T cell fraction (not recorded which). The receptors were gathered from a human donor who was either an allogeneic HSCT recipient or a stem cell or donor lymphocyte infusion donor (not recorded which). It is not recorded whose cells these are; they may come from a transplant donor. Both conserved end residues are part of each CDR3.

CASSFIRNTGELFF	TRBV7-2	TRBJ2-2	14
CASSDPSGGTDTQYF	TRBV6-1	TRBJ2-3	15
CASSRDILSPMNTEAFF	TRBV9	TRBJ1-1	17
CASSQDFRETQYF	TRBV4-2	TRBJ2-5	13
CASREAASYGYTF	TRBV5-1	TRBJ1-2	13
CASCRDRSYEQYF	TRBV18	TRBJ2-7	13
CASTPLAGVYNEQFF	TRBV14	TRBJ2-1	15
CASSLSWQGPETQYF	TRBV27	TRBJ2-5	15
CASSSQGLAGWTGELFF	TRBV7-8	TRBJ2-2	17
CASSSTDRGNNEQFF	TRBV6-5	TRBJ2-1	15
CASSLTSGTWETQYF	TRBV5-5	TRBJ2-5	15
CASSARPFDEQFF	TRBV6-1	TRBJ2-1	13
CSATPREWHEKLFF	TRBV20-1	TRBJ1-4	14
CSALDGTETSYEQYF	TRBV20-1	TRBJ2-7	15
CAHGEPSPTEAFF	TRBV29-1	TRBJ1-1	13
CASSLGGSRGLPTEAFF	TRBV5-1	TRBJ1-1	17
CAWSVLKTEAFF	TRBV30	TRBJ1-1	12
CASSWGGPSSGNTIYF	TRBV5-1	TRBJ1-3	16
CASSQEPGGRYYGYTF	TRBV4-1	TRBJ1-2	16
CASSDSGLMNTEAFF	TRBV12-3/TRBV12-4	TRBJ1-1	15
CASKGTQKGSNNEQFF	TRBV19	TRBJ2-1	16
CSASKLADYEQYF	TRBV20-1	TRBJ2-7	13
CSAPGTVNNSPLHF	TRBV20-1	TRBJ1-6	14
CASSELGSSYNEQFF	TRBV2	TRBJ2-1	15
CSVLVAEAFF	TRBV20-1	TRBJ1-1	10
CATSGDNNYGYTF	TRBV24-1	TRBJ1-2	13
CASSQDRVQETQYF	TRBV3-1	TRBJ2-5	14
CSATGQGMGVEKLFF	TRBV20-1	TRBJ1-4	15
CASSYEAGRFSEAFF	TRBV6-5	TRBJ1-1	15
CASSEGRGRFYEQYF	TRBV2	TRBJ2-7	15
CASSPALQGSTDTQYF	TRBV28	TRBJ2-3	16
CAWSVGTNQPQHF	TRBV30	TRBJ1-5	13
CASSIDAAVNQPQHF	TRBV19	TRBJ1-5	15